Sequencing of this TCR beta chain was carried out in a study of cytomegalovirus exposure and HLA in healthy donors. General study results and limits: TCR beta V- and J-gene trimming, according to a later analysis, was linked to a missense DCLRE1C variant. The dataset shows that most TCR sequences were rare, while some public TCRs occurred in many donors. The study had only CMV serostatus as immune exposure information. It was shown in a later analysis that HLA-associated TCR beta chains were more clonally expanded than other, equally common chains.

Notes on this clone: Its matching antigen is unknown.

V gave up 3 bases and J gave up 10 bases; unmatched junction bases: 11. The CDR3 loop spans 15 amino acids. Looked up from germline, CDR1 is KGHSH and CDR2 is LQKENI. PCR used 60 Vbeta primers and 13 Jbeta primers. Produced via immunoSEQ multiplex PCR; TCRdb's table is partial and in-frame only. The sample yields about 140,000 clones, just over 65% seen once. This sequence originates from a woman aged 55-70 years in good health and CMV-seronegative. The source material was PBMCs. The V and J genes are TRBV18 and TRBJ1-4, with 7 bases matching TRBD1. CDR3 loop: CASSPRQGSAGKLFF. In DNA, the CDR3 is TGTGCCAGCTCACCGAGACAGGGCTCGGCGGGAAAACTGTTTTTT.